Listed here are 18 T cell receptor beta chains from one sample, sequenced in a study of blood T cell repertoires in COVID-19. Measured with immunoSEQ multiplex PCR; TCRdb has only the in-frame clones, and not every one. The sample records around 340,000 clones, approximately 86% being singletons. The specimen sequenced was PBMCs or T cells enriched from blood (not recorded which). Receptor source: a woman between 40 and 50 years old with acute COVID-19.

This chain connects TRBV7-9 to TRBJ1-2, with a weak D call TRBD1 (6 bases). The germline CDR1 and CDR2 sequences are SEHNR and FQNEAQ (reference sequence). Trimming removed 4 bases from V and 7 bases from J, with 10 bases in between. There are 12 residues in the CDR3. The CDR3 DNA sequence: TGTGCCAGCAGCTCGTCAGGGGTTGGCTACACCTTC. This codes for CASSSSGVGYTF. The variable domain in full, completed from reference TRBV7-9 and TRBJ1-2, reads DTGVSQNPRHKITKRGQNVTFRCDPISEHNRLYWYRQTLGQGPEFLTYFQNEAQLEKSRLLSDRFSAERPKGSFSTLEIQRTEQGDSAMYLCASSSSGVGYTFGSGTRLTVV.

J is TRBJ1-2 and V is TRBV13; no clear D. The CDR3 consists of 15 residues. Trimming left V 5 bases short and J 6 bases short, with 19 bases between. The germline gives CDR1 PRHDT, CDR2 FYEKMQ (reference sequence). DNA of the CDR3: TGTGCCAGCAGCCCCGCCGGCCAGCGGAGGGATGGCTACACCTTC. Translating it yields CASSPAGQRRDGYTF.

The chain recombines TRBV7-2 with TRBJ2-5, with 12 bases lining up with TRBD2. Germline loops: CDR1 SGHTA, CDR2 FQGNSA. The CDR3 covers 16 residues. Trimming at V came to 1 base and at J to 4 bases, leaving 4 bases not matched to a gene. This CDR3 reads CASSLVATSGGETQYF. The CDR3 DNA reads as TGTGCCAGCAGCTTAGTGGCGACTAGCGGGGGAGAGACCCAGTACTTC.

The chain recombines TRBV28 with TRBJ2-7, with D uncertain. The ends were cut back, 8 bases at V and 1 base at J, with 9 bases in the middle. CDR3 length: 12 amino acids. Germline V CDR1 and CDR2: MDHEN, SYDVKM. In DNA, the CDR3 is TGTGCCAGCGGAGCGCCATCCTACGAGCAGTACTTC. Protein product: CASGAPSYEQYF.

The chain uses TRBV7-2 and TRBJ1-3; D call uncertain. The CDR3 is 14 residues long. Germline CDR1 SGHTA, CDR2 FQGNSA. V was clipped by 0 bases and J by 4 bases, with 7 bases between them. The CDR3 DNA follows: TGTGCCAGCAGCTTAGCGCAACAGGGAAACACCATATATTTT. The encoded protein is CASSLAQQGNTIYF.

About this clone itself: The sample contains more than one DNA sequence encoding this CDR3. This sequence joins TRBV18 and TRBJ2-7; 7 bases fit TRBD1. CDR3 length: 13 residues. V lost 4 bases and J lost 2; bases outside the gene matches: 2. Germline V gene lookup returns CDR1 KGHSH and CDR2 LQKENI. The CDR3 bases are TGTGCCAGCTCACGGGACAGAGCCTACGAGCAGTACTTC. This sequence encodes CASSRDRAYEQYF. The full variable domain, its missing parts supplied by reference TRBV18 and TRBJ2-7, is NAGVMQNPRHLVRRRGQEARLRCSPMKGHSHVYWYRQLPEEGLKFMVYLQKENIIDESGMPKERFSAEFPKEGPSILRIQQVVRGDSAAYFCASSRDRAYEQYFGPGTRLTVT.

This clone was recorded a few times. The chain uses TRBV19 and TRBJ1-1, with TRBD1 as a possible D gene (5 bases). This CDR3 is 12 amino acids long. V shed 8 bases and J shed 1 base, with 8 bases lying between them. Germline values: CDR1 LNHDA, CDR2 SQIVND (reference sequence). This CDR3 reads CASRQKNTEAFF. The DNA of the CDR3 is TGTGCCAGTCGACAGAAGAACACTGAAGCTTTCTTT.

The sample holds a few counts of this clone. The chain employs TRBV5-4 and TRBJ2-1; 10 bases match TRBD2. Trimming at V came to 2 bases and at J to 6 bases, leaving 5 bases not matched to a gene. This CDR3 has 15 residues. Germline-derived CDR1 and CDR2 are SGHNT and YYREEE (reference sequence). The DNA for the CDR3 is TGTGCCAGCAGCTTAGCGGGGGGGCTGAGCAATGAGCAGTTCTTC. It codes for CASSLAGGLSNEQFF.

V and J are TRBV6-5 and TRBJ1-2; no definite D call. V lost 3 bases to trimming and J lost 2 bases, with 13 bases between them. The CDR3 extends over 15 amino acids. CDR1 and CDR2 (germline): MNHEY, SVGAGI. The CDR3 reads CASSYRGENNYGYTF. The CDR3 DNA follows: TGTGCCAGCAGTTATCGTGGGGAGAACAACTATGGCTACACCTTC.

V is TRBV19 and J is TRBJ2-7, with 11 positions matching TRBD1. The CDR3 has 17 amino acids. Germline V CDR1 and CDR2: LNHDA, SQIVND (reference sequence). V was clipped by 2 bases and J by 2 bases; unmatched bases: 8. CDR3 bases: TGTGCCAGTAGTATAAAAAGGACAGGGGGCTCTCCCTACGAGCAGTACTTC. Protein sequence: CASSIKRTGGSPYEQYF. Combining the CDR3 with reference TRBV19 and TRBJ2-7 gives the whole variable domain DGGITQSPKYLFRKEGQNVTLSCEQNLNHDAMYWYRQDPGQGLRLIYYSQIVNDFQKGDIAEGYSVSREKKESFPLTVTSAQKNPTAFYLCASSIKRTGGSPYEQYFGPGTRLTVT.

This clone showed up just once. This chain connects TRBV6-1 to TRBJ1-2; TRBD1 agrees at 10 bases. The length of the CDR3 is 16 residues. J was trimmed by 4 bases and V by 3 bases; bases with no gene match: 8. Looked up from germline, CDR1 is MNHNS and CDR2 is SASEGT. As DNA, the CDR3 is TGTGCCAGCAGTGAGGGGGGGACAGGGGTCGCCTATGGCTACACCTTC. Its protein is CASSEGGTGVAYGYTF.

This CDR3 is CASSYSISGITEAFF. The DNA for the CDR3 is TGTGCCAGCAGTTACTCGATTTCAGGGATCACTGAAGCTTTCTTT. This chain links TRBV6-5 with TRBJ1-1; maybe TRBD1 (5 bases). The CDR3 has 15 residues. Trimming left V 0 bases short and J 4 bases short, with 12 bases between. Germline loops: CDR1 MNHEY, CDR2 SVGAGI.

The chain has TRBV27 and TRBJ2-2; 14 bases map to TRBD2. After removal of 7 bases from V and 7 bases from J, the junction contained 5 bases not matched to a gene. CDR1 and CDR2 from the germline V gene are MNHEY and SMNVEV (reference sequence). The CDR3 has 15 amino acids. The CDR3 region has the DNA TGTGCCAGCACAAAAGGGACTAGCGGGGGCGGGGAGCTGTTTTTT. Its translation: CASTKGTSGGGELFF.

The chain recombines TRBV15 with TRBJ1-1, with TRBD1 as a possible D gene (5 bases). Trimming pared 1 base from V and 4 bases from J, leaving 10 bases between. The CDR3 is 14 amino acids. In germline, CDR1 is LNHNV, CDR2 YYDKDF (reference sequence). The CDR3 region has the DNA TGTGCCACCAGCAGAGGCCCCGGGGGCACTGAAGCTTTCTTT. This translates into CATSRGPGGTEAFF.

V usage is TRBV5-1 and J usage is TRBJ1-4; 10 nucleotides line up with TRBD1. Germline CDR1 is SGHRS and CDR2 is YFSETQ. The CDR3 is made up of 16 amino acids. After removal of 3 bases from V and 4 bases from J, the junction contained 6 bases not matched to a gene. CDR3 amino acids: CASSSTGDRGNEKLFF. The CDR3 nucleotides read TGCGCCAGCAGCTCGACCGGGGACAGGGGTAATGAAAAACTGTTTTTT.

V gene TRBV7-8 combines with J gene TRBJ1-2; no clear D gene. The CDR3 runs 14 residues. V lost 0 bases, J lost 3 bases, and 8 bases lay in between. The germline V gene encodes CDR1 SGHVS and CDR2 FQNEAQ. In DNA form, the CDR3 reads TGTGCCAGCAGCTTAGCCGGGATCGACTATGGCTACACCTTC. This sequence encodes CASSLAGIDYGYTF.

The rearrangement links TRBV28 to TRBJ2-7; D perhaps matches TRBD2 (7 bases). The CDR3 is 16 amino acids. V lost 7 bases and J 0 bases, leaving 19 bases between the germline ends. The V gene's germline CDR1 is MDHEN and CDR2 SYDVKM. The CDR3 region is CASTIGGGGRSYEQYF. The CDR3, as DNA: TGTGCCAGCACCATAGGGGGGGGCGGCCGCTCCTACGAGCAGTACTTC.

The CDR3 is CASSQPGQRTDTQYF. The CDR3, as DNA: TGTGCCAGCAGCCAACCGGGACAGCGAACAGATACGCAGTATTTT. The V gene is TRBV11-2, the J gene TRBJ2-3; TRBD1 agrees at 7 bases. The CDR3 is 15 amino acids. The germline CDR1 and CDR2 sequences are SGHAT and FQNNGV. With V trimmed by 5 bases and J by 3 bases, 8 bases remained unmatched.